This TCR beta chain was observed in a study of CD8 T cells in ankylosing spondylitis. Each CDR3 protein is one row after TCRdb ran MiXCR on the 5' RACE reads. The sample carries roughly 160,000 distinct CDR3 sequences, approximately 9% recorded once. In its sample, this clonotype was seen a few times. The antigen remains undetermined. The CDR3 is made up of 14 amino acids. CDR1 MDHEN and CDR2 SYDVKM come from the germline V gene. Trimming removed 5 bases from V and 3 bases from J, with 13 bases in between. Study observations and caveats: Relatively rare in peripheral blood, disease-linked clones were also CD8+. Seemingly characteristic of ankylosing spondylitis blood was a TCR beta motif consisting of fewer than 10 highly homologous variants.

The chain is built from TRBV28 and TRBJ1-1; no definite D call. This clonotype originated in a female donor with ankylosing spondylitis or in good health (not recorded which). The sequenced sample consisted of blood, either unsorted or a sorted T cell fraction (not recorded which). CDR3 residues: CASSPRTEYTEAFF. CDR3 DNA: TGTGCCAGCAGTCCCAGAACTGAGTACACTGAAGCTTTCTTT.